The rows below give T cell receptor beta chains drawn from one sample of a study of blood T cell repertoires in COVID-19. Assay used: immunoSEQ multiplex PCR; TCRdb lists only in-frame clones, some missing. The table includes tens of thousands of clones, 70% to 90% detected once. Sequencing was done on a sample of peripheral blood. All receptors come from a man in his fifties or sixties with active COVID-19. Each CDR3 is given with its conserved first and last residue. A D gene is named only where the DNA matches it firmly. Rows may omit the clone size; those that give it use once, few, many or a size class.

size	V	J	D	DNA	CDR3
.	TRBV5-1	TRBJ1-1	.	TGCGCCAGCAGCTCCCCAGGGGTAGGCGCTGAAGCTTTCTTT	CASSSPGVGAEAFF
.	TRBV18	TRBJ2-1	TRBD2	TGTGCCAGCTCCGAGCGGGGGGGCCGCAATGAGCAGTTCTTC	CASSERGGRNEQFF
.	TRBV11-2	TRBJ1-2	TRBD1	TGTGCCAGCAGCCTTAGAGAGGGTCTTCGACAGGGAGAGAACTATGGCTACACCTTC	CASSLREGLRQGENYGYTF
.	TRBV6-4	TRBJ1-1	.	TGTGCCAGCAGGAAAAGAGAGAACACTGAAGCTTTCTTT	CASRKRENTEAFF
.	TRBV21-1	TRBJ2-5	.	TGTGCCAGCAGCAAAGGTCAAGGGAGGGGAGAGACCCAGTACTTC	CASSKGQGRGETQYF
.	TRBV18	TRBJ2-1	TRBD2	TGTGCCAGCTCACGCACCCTTAGCGGGGGAGCCTACAATGAGCAGTTCTTC	CASSRTLSGGAYNEQFF
.	TRBV15	TRBJ1-2	.	TGTGCCACCAGCAGAGATGTAGGCGGCTATGGCTACACCTTC	CATSRDVGGYGYTF
.	TRBV16	TRBJ1-1	.	TGTGCCAGCAGCCAAAGGGGCGCAGGCCACCTGAACACTGAAGCTTTCTTT	CASSQRGAGHLNTEAFF
.	TRBV24-1	TRBJ2-5	.	TGTGCCACCAGTGATGGTGACAGGAGTCAAGAGACCCAGTACTTC	CATSDGDRSQETQYF
.	TRBV29-1	TRBJ1-5	TRBD1	TGCAGCGTTGGGGCAGGGGGAATGCAGCCCCAGCATTTT	CSVGAGGMQPQHF
once	TRBV7-3	TRBJ1-1	.	TGTGCCAGCAGCCCAAACATGAACACTGAAGCTTTCTTT	CASSPNMNTEAFF